These 26 T cell receptor beta chains were sequenced from one sample in a study of control samples from healthy donors and cancer patients. Generated by immunoSEQ multiplex PCR, the TCRdb table keeps only in-frame clones and is missing some. This sample carries about 150,000 clones, approximately 93% of them seen once, and the ten largest clones take 5.5% to 7.5%. The sequencing input was blood. These receptor sequences come from a man aged 18 to 29 in good health.

The CDR3: CATVGGPGANVLTF. The CDR3 nucleotides are TGTGCCACGGTAGGAGGGCCTGGGGCCAACGTCCTGACTTTC. The chain has TRBV11-2 and TRBJ2-6, with D tentatively TRBD2 (6 bases). Germline-derived CDR1 and CDR2 are SGHAT and FQNNGV. The CDR3 loop spans 14 amino acids. The V end lost 10 bases, the J end lost 2 bases, and 12 bases lay between the germline ends.

This sequence joins TRBV7-2 and TRBJ1-2; tentatively, D is TRBD1 (5 bases). The CDR3 has 15 residues. With 2 bases removed from V and 3 bases from J, the gap between germline ends came to 13 bases. CDR1 is SGHTA, CDR2 FQGNSA, per germline. The CDR3 here is CASSLILGPHYGYTF. CDR3 nucleotides: TGTGCCAGCAGCTTAATACTGGGGCCCCACTATGGCTACACCTTC.

With regard to this clone: Other DNA sequences within the sample encode an identical CDR3. J is TRBJ1-1 and V is TRBV7-2; D not resolved. The CDR3 consists of 11 residues. Per germline, CDR1 SGHTA and CDR2 FQGNSA. With 5 bases removed from V and 3 bases from J, the gap between germline ends came to 4 bases. The CDR3 sequence: CASSPHTEAFF. The CDR3 coding sequence is TGTGCCAGCAGCCCCCACACTGAAGCTTTCTTT.

The rearrangement joins TRBV6-5 to TRBJ1-1; D is unresolved. The germline V gene encodes CDR1 MNHEY and CDR2 SVGAGI. The ends were cut back, 5 bases at V and 1 base at J, with 5 bases in the middle. This CDR3 contains 12 residues. CDR3 residues: CASSRTNTEAFF. CDR3 coding DNA: TGTGCCAGCAGTCGTACGAACACTGAAGCTTTCTTT.

The V call is TRBV5-1, the J call TRBJ1-1; TRBD1 might be the D (6 bases). The CDR3 runs 15 residues. CDR1 is SGHRS and CDR2 is YFSETQ in the germline V gene. V was cut by 4 bases and J by 4 bases, with 17 bases left in between. The CDR3: CASSPDWGRGTEAFF. CDR3 DNA: TGCGCCAGCAGCCCTGACTGGGGGCGCGGCACTGAAGCTTTCTTT.

The chain couples TRBV7-8 to TRBJ2-1; perhaps TRBD2 as D (6 bases). From germline, CDR1 is SGHVS and CDR2 FQNEAQ. Trimming removed 5 bases at V and 4 bases at J, with 21 bases between. This CDR3 region has 17 residues. The CDR3 protein is CASSPGLMRVVYNEQFF. The CDR3 nucleotides are TGTGCCAGCAGCCCGGGACTCATGCGGGTGGTATACAATGAGCAGTTCTTC. Using reference TRBV7-8 and TRBJ2-1 for the parts outside the CDR3, the full variable domain is GAGVSQSPRYKVAKRGQDVALRCDPISGHVSLFWYQQALGQGPEFLTYFQNEAQLDKSGLPSDRFFAERPEGSVSTLKIQRTQQEDSAVYLCASSPGLMRVVYNEQFFGPGTRLTVL.

The J gene is TRBJ1-2, the V gene TRBV5-1; D possibly corresponds to TRBD1 (5 bases). Between the trimmed V and J ends, which lost 2 bases and 8 bases, there was a span of 25 bases. From germline, CDR1 is SGHRS and CDR2 YFSETQ. The CDR3 is 17 amino acids. CDR3 sequence (DNA): TGCGCCAGCAGCTTTCGACCGACAGATCTGGGGATGGAGGGCTACACCTTC. Translating gives CASSFRPTDLGMEGYTF.

The V gene is TRBV28, the J gene TRBJ1-5; the match to TRBD1 covers 8 bases. The trim removed 6 bases at V and 3 bases at J, leaving 7 bases unmatched. Germline loops: CDR1 MDHEN, CDR2 SYDVKM. The CDR3 has 15 amino acids. CDR3 amino acids: CASRLQGGINQPQHF. CDR3 nucleotides: TGTGCCAGCAGGCTACAGGGGGGCATCAATCAGCCCCAGCATTTT. The whole variable domain, remainder taken from reference TRBV28 and TRBJ1-5, is DVKVTQSSRYLVKRTGEKVFLECVQDMDHENMFWYRQDPGLGLRLIYFSYDVKMKEKGDIPEGYSVSREKKERFSLILESASTNQTSMYLCASRLQGGINQPQHFGDGTRLSIL.

This clone was observed a few times. With a much larger clone just one base away, this may be a read error. This sample includes further DNA sequences coding for the same CDR3. The chain uses TRBV4-3 and TRBJ2-7; D call uncertain. The CDR3 is 13 residues long. The V end was cut by 0 bases, the J end by 1 base, with 4 bases between. Germline V gives CDR1 LGHNA, CDR2 YSLEER. Here the CDR3 reads CASSQDGSYEQYF. In nucleotides, the CDR3 is TGCGCCAGCAGCCAAGACGGTTCCTACGAGCAGTACTTC.

The chain links TRBV18 to TRBJ1-6; TRBD1 is a possible D gene (5 bases). The germline V gene has CDR1 KGHSH and CDR2 LQKENI. The CDR3 is 15 amino acids. Trimming took off 3 bases at V and 8 bases at J, with 14 bases between the two ends. The DNA of the CDR3 is TGTGCCAGCTCACCCCTGGGGCGGCGGGATTCACCCCTCCACTTT. Translated, it gives CASSPLGRRDSPLHF.

The rearrangement joins TRBV6-5 to TRBJ2-2, with unresolved D. Trimming pared 8 bases from V and 5 bases from J, leaving 12 bases between. The CDR3 is 13 residues long. Germline assignment: CDR1 MNHEY and CDR2 SVGAGI. In DNA form, the CDR3 reads TGTGCCAGCGACGCCTCTTATACCGGGGAGCTGTTTTTT. Protein product: CASDASYTGELFF.

There are a few counts of this clone. The chain employs TRBV7-6 and TRBJ1-5, with D possibly matching TRBD1 (5 bases). The CDR3 loop spans 15 amino acids. The ends were cut back, 4 bases at V and 7 bases at J, with 17 bases in the middle. Germline V gene sequence: CDR1 SGHVS, CDR2 FNYEAQ. The CDR3 region has the DNA TGTGCCAGCAGCTCTCAGGGTCACGGTGAACAGCCCCAGCATTTT. Its protein is CASSSQGHGEQPQHF. The whole variable domain, filled in from reference TRBV7-6 and TRBJ1-5, reads GAGVSQSPRYKVTKRGQDVALRCDPISGHVSLYWYRQALGQGPEFLTYFNYEAQQDKSGLPNDRFSAERPEGSISTLTIQRTEQRDSAMYRCASSSQGHGEQPQHFGDGTRLSIL.

V and J are TRBV9 and TRBJ1-3; no reliable D call. The germline V gene has CDR1 SGDLS and CDR2 YYNGEE. Trimming removed 0 bases from V and 3 bases from J, with 19 bases in between. CDR3 length: 18 amino acids. CDR3 coding DNA: TGTGCCAGCAGCGTAGCTACGGGAGAGTGGGGTGTTGGAAACACCATATATTTT. It specifies CASSVATGEWGVGNTIYF.

The chain employs TRBV2 and TRBJ2-3; D may correspond to TRBD1 or TRBD2 (5 bases each). Trimming shortened V by 3 bases and J by 3 bases, and 16 bases separated the two germline ends. The CDR3 runs to 16 residues. Looked up from germline, CDR1 is SNHLY and CDR2 is FYNNEI. The chain's CDR3 is CASSDRRDPRTDTQYF. The CDR3 nucleotides are TGTGCCAGCAGTGATCGAAGGGACCCAAGAACAGATACGCAGTATTTT.

V and J are TRBV18 and TRBJ2-7; 7 bases agree with TRBD1. CDR1 and CDR2 (germline): KGHSH, LQKENI. V lost 2 bases, J lost 0 bases, and 4 bases stayed unmatched. This CDR3 is 15 amino acids long. The CDR3 is CASSPTGTVSYEQYF. For the CDR3, the DNA is TGTGCCAGCTCACCAACCGGGACAGTCTCCTACGAGCAGTACTTC.

The rearrangement joins TRBV5-1 to TRBJ2-2; 8 nucleotides line up with TRBD1. Trimming removed 1 base from V and 4 bases from J; junction bases left unmatched: 6. The CDR3 sequence is 16 residues long. CDR1 is SGHRS and CDR2 is YFSETQ in the germline V gene. The CDR3 spells CASSLFEDRGTGELFF. The CDR3, as DNA: TGCGCCAGCAGCTTGTTCGAAGACAGGGGCACCGGGGAGCTGTTTTTT.

The chain couples TRBV2 to TRBJ1-1, with TRBD1 identical over 7 bases. V shed 3 bases, J shed 9 bases, and the junction held 7 bases outside the gene matches. This CDR3 has 13 amino acids. The germline CDR1 and CDR2 sequences are SNHLY and FYNNEI. The CDR3 DNA reads as TGTGCCAGCAGTGATTGGGACAGACGTAAAGCTTTCTTT. It specifies CASSDWDRRKAFF.

The rearrangement joins TRBV29-1 to TRBJ2-7; no clear D gene. CDR1 and CDR2 from the germline V gene are SQVTM and ANQGSEA. V lost 2 bases and J lost 4, with 9 bases in between. The CDR3 consists of 12 residues. The CDR3 coding sequence is TGCAGCGTTGAAAAGGACCCTTACGAGCAGTACTTC. The encoded protein is CSVEKDPYEQYF.

The rearrangement uses TRBV28 and TRBJ1-2; TRBD1 matches 11 bases. Germline assignment: CDR1 MDHEN and CDR2 SYDVKM. The CDR3 sequence is 17 residues long. The ends lost 7 bases at V and 4 bases at J; junction bases unmatched: 14. The CDR3 loop reads CASTTTSGGQGVYGYTF. The CDR3 coding sequence is TGTGCCAGCACCACAACCTCAGGGGGACAGGGGGTCTATGGCTACACCTTC.

V is TRBV19 and J is TRBJ2-1, with 11 nucleotides matching TRBD2. Germline CDR1 is LNHDA and CDR2 is SQIVND (reference sequence). J gave up 4 bases and V 1 base, and 9 bases lay outside the gene matches. The CDR3 length is 18 residues. As DNA, the CDR3 is TGTGCCAGTAGTATAGGTAGGGGACTAGCGGAATCATACAATGAGCAGTTCTTC. Residues: CASSIGRGLAESYNEQFF.

This chain joins TRBV15 and TRBJ1-5, with D possibly being TRBD1 (5 bases). In germline, CDR1 is LNHNV, CDR2 YYDKDF (reference sequence). The germline V and J ends were trimmed by 1 base and 4 bases, with 11 bases remaining between them. This CDR3 has 15 amino acids. The CDR3 coding sequence is TGTGCCACCAGCAGAGTGGACAACATGAATCAGCCCCAGCATTTT. This codes for CATSRVDNMNQPQHF.

V is TRBV2 and J is TRBJ1-1, with a tentative D call TRBD1 (6 bases). CDR3 length: 13 residues. The germline V gene encodes CDR1 SNHLY and CDR2 FYNNEI. The V end was cut by 7 bases, the J end by 2 bases, with 11 bases between. DNA of the CDR3: TGTGCCAGCAAGGAGGACAGAAACACTGAAGCTTTCTTT. This sequence encodes CASKEDRNTEAFF.

CDR3 DNA: TGTGCCAGCAGCTTGGAACAGGCAAACACTGAAGCTTTCTTT. Its protein product is CASSLEQANTEAFF. The rearrangement uses TRBV5-4 and TRBJ1-1, with D possibly being TRBD1 (5 bases). The CDR3 runs to 14 residues. Between the trimmed V and J ends, which lost 0 bases and 2 bases, there was a span of 8 bases. Germline CDR1 and CDR2: SGHNT and YYREEE (reference sequence). Full variable domain (rest looked up from reference TRBV5-4 and TRBJ1-1): ETGVTQSPTHLIKTRGQQVTLRCSSQSGHNTVSWYQQALGQGPQFIFQYYREEENGRGNFPPRFSGLQFPNYSSELNVNALELDDSALYLCASSLEQANTEAFFGQGTRLTVV.

The chain combines TRBV5-1 with TRBJ2-7; D not resolved. The V gene lost 0 bases and the J gene lost 3 bases, with 10 bases spanning the gap. CDR1 SGHRS and CDR2 YFSETQ come from the germline V gene. This CDR3 spans 14 amino acids. CDR3 protein: CASSLADNDYEQYF. CDR3 bases: TGCGCCAGCAGCTTGGCAGACAACGACTACGAGCAGTACTTC. Full variable domain (outside the CDR3, taken from reference TRBV5-1 and TRBJ2-7): KAGVTQTPRYLIKTRGQQVTLSCSPISGHRSVSWYQQTPGQGLQFLFEYFSETQRNKGNFPGRFSGRQFSNSRSEMNVSTLELGDSALYLCASSLADNDYEQYFGPGTRLTVT.

This clone occurred a few times. The chain employs TRBV20-1 and TRBJ1-2; D gene uncertain. Germline V lookup: CDR1 DFQATT, CDR2 SNEGSKA (reference sequence). The CDR3 consists of 11 residues. V lost 7 bases and J 10 bases, leaving 16 bases between the germline ends. CDR3 sequence (DNA): TGCAGTGTCAGACGGATCTCTGTCTACACCTTC. It is translated as CSVRRISVYTF.

The V and J genes are TRBV2 and TRBJ2-7, with 9 bases that match TRBD2. Germline V gene data show CDR1 as SNHLY and CDR2 as FYNNEI. The CDR3 runs to 14 residues. V shed 5 bases, J shed 5 bases, and the junction held 7 bases outside the gene matches. CDR3 in amino acids: CASSLLRGGDEQYF. The DNA for the CDR3 is TGTGCCAGCAGTCTTCTGCGGGGGGGCGACGAGCAGTACTTC.